This T cell receptor (beta chain) appears in the sequencing data of a study of shared clonotypes between healthy human individuals. Study details: The donor pool was made up of two women and a few men aged 18 to 49.

General study results and limits: Naive CD4 clonotype sharing across a handful of donors was about 5%. Generally, naive subsets came out with larger estimated richness than memory subsets.

Concerning this clone: What it binds is not known. A read error may produce the germline difference seen at one junction end.

The CDR3 sequence is 17 residues long. Per germline, CDR1 SSHAT and CDR2 FNYEAQ (reference sequence). Assay used: immunoSEQ multiplex PCR; TCRdb lists only in-frame clones, some missing. In the table there are 850,000 to 1,200,000 clones, approximately 72% of which are singletons. The chain employs TRBV7-7 and TRBJ2-1; D is unresolved. Sequenced input: memory CD4+ T cells sorted from blood. As for subset: CD45RA-negative fraction. This sequence originates from a man aged 18 to 29 in good health. In DNA form, the CDR3 reads TGTGCTAGCAGCGCCACTTTTCGGCTTATTACCTACAATGAGCAGTTCTTC. Protein sequence: CASSATFRLITYNEQFF. The complete variable domain, with remaining parts taken from reference TRBV7-7 and TRBJ2-1, reads GAGVSQSPRYKVTKRGQDVTLRCDPISSHATLYWYQQALGQGPEFLTYFNYEAQPDKSGLPSDRFSAERPEGSISTLTIQRTEQRDSAMYRCASSATFRLITYNEQFFGPGTRLTVL.